The present T cell receptor (beta chain) was sequenced within a study of CD8 T cells in Susac syndrome. V was pared by 5 bases and J by 7 bases, with 14 bases of the junction left unmatched. The CDR3 covers 16 residues. Germline CDR1 is DFQATT and CDR2 is SNEGSKA (reference sequence). With random hexamers, reverse transcription was performed on about 0.5 to 1 ug of RNA. TCRdb reanalysed the immunoSEQ multiplex PCR reads using MiXCR and keeps one entry per CDR3 protein. Of about 170,000 distinct CDR3 sequences listed, about 96% are singletons. The sequence was collected from a human donor with Susac syndrome. This chain links TRBV20-1 with TRBJ2-2; 9 bases are shared with TRBD2. Sequences were obtained from CD4+ T cells from PBMCs. CDR3 amino acids: CSALPRFSGSGGELFF. As DNA, the CDR3 is TGCAGTGCTTTGCCTAGATTTAGCGGGAGTGGCGGGGAGCTGTTTTTT.